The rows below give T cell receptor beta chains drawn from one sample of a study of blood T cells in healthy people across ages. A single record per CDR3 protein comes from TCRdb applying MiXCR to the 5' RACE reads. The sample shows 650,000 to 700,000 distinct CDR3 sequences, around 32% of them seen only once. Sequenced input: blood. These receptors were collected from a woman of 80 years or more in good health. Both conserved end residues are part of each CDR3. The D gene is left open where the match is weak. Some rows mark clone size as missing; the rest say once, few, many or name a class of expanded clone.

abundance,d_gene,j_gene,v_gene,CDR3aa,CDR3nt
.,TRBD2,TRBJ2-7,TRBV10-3,CAISGAGTSGSYEQYF,TGTGCCATCAGTGGAGCCGGGACTAGCGGCTCCTACGAGCAGTACTTC
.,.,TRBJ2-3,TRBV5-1,CASSKTASTDTQYF,TGCGCCAGCAGCAAGACAGCAAGCACAGATACGCAGTATTTT
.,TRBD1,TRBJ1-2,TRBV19,CASSARQGDGYTF,TGTGCCAGTAGCGCCCGACAGGGAGATGGCTACACCTTC
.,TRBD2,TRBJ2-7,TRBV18,CASSNSLVAGAYEQYF,TGTGCCAGCTCCAATTCGCTGGTAGCGGGGGCCTACGAGCAGTACTTC
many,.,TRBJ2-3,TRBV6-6,CASSYWAGGTDTQYF,TGTGCCAGCAGTTACTGGGCAGGGGGGACAGATACGCAGTATTTT
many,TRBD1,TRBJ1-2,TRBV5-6,CASSSPDREGYTF,TGTGCCAGCAGCTCGCCGGACAGGGAAGGCTACACCTTC
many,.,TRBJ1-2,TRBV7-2,CASSSGRGGYTF,TGTGCCAGCAGCTCTGGGCGGGGTGGCTACACCTTC
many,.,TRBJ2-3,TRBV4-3,CASSQILGLDTQYF,TGCGCCAGCAGCCAGATTCTCGGGCTAGATACGCAGTATTTT
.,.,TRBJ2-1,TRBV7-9,CASSSAGTEYNEQFF,TGTGCCAGCAGCTCGGCCGGGACGGAATACAATGAGCAGTTCTTC
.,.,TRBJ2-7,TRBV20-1,CSAGRGSPSSYNEQYF,TGCAGTGCTGGCCGGGGGTCCCCCAGCTCCTACAATGAGCAGTACTTC
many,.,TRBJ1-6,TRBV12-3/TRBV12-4,CASTRTPSANSPLHF,TGTGCCAGCACCCGGACCCCAAGCGCTAATTCACCCCTCCACTTT
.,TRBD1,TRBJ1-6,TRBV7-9,CASSPGTDYTNSPLHF,TGTGCCAGCAGCCCCGGGACAGATTACACTAATTCACCCCTCCACTTT
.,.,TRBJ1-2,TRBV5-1,CASSFQHGAYGYTF,TGCGCCAGCAGCTTTCAGCACGGCGCCTATGGCTACACCTTC
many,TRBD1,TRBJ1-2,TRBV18,CASSQLRTGGSVYGYTF,TGTGCCAGCTCACAACTGAGGACAGGGGGATCAGTCTATGGCTACACCTTC
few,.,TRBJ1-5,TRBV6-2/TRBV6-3,CASSYSGGWNNQPQHF,TGTGCCAGCAGTTACTCTGGGGGTTGGAACAATCAGCCCCAGCATTTT
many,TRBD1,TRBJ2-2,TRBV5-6,CASSLDGQGASGELFF,TGTGCCAGCAGCTTGGACGGACAGGGGGCGTCCGGGGAGCTGTTTTTT
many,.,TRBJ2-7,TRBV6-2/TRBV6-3,CASSFTYEQYF,TGTGCCAGCAGTTTCACGTACGAGCAGTACTTC
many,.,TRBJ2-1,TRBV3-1,CASSPGPYNEQFF,TGTGCCAGCAGCCCGGGACCCTACAATGAGCAGTTCTTC
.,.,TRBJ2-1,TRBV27,CASSDAGNEQFF,TGTGCCAGCAGTGACGCAGGCAATGAGCAGTTCTTC
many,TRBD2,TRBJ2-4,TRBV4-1,CASSQDRARLAGATIQYF,TGCGCCAGCAGCCAAGATCGAGCGAGACTAGCGGGGGCCACTATTCAGTACTTC
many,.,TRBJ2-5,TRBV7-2,CASSLGQGGTETQYF,TGTGCCAGCAGCTTAGGACAGGGAGGAACGGAGACCCAGTACTTC
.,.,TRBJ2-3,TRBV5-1,CASSPLAAPTDTQYF,TGCGCCAGCAGCCCATTAGCCGCCCCGACAGATACGCAGTATTTT
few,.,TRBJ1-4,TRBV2,CASSGSDYEKLFF,TGTGCCAGCAGTGGGAGTGATTATGAAAAACTGTTTTTT
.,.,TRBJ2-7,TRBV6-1,CASSEPGYEQYF,TGTGCCAGCAGTGAACCCGGATACGAGCAGTACTTC
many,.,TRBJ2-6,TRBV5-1,CASSLGASGANVLTF,TGCGCCAGCAGCTTGGGGGCCTCTGGGGCCAACGTCCTGACTTTC
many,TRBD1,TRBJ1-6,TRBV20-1,CSAKNRQGDSPLHF,TGCAGTGCGAAGAACCGACAGGGGGATTCACCCCTCCACTTT
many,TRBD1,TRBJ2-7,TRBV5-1,CASRGQANYEQYF,TGCGCCAGCAGGGGACAGGCGAACTACGAGCAGTACTTC
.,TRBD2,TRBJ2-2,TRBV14,CASSQEASGVFTGELFF,TGTGCCAGCAGCCAAGAAGCTAGCGGGGTCTTCACCGGGGAGCTGTTTTTT
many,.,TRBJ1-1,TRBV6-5,CASSYSTTFEAFF,TGTGCCAGCAGTTACTCGACTACCTTTGAAGCTTTCTTT
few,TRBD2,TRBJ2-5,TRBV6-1,CASSRGLGVQETQYF,TGTGCCAGCAGCCGGGGACTAGGGGTCCAAGAGACCCAGTACTTC
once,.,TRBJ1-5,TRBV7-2,CASSLATGSNQPQHF,TGTGCCAGCAGCTTAGCGACTGGGAGCAATCAGCCCCAGCATTTT
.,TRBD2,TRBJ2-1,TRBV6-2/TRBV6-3,CASSQGTSRHEQFF,TGTGCCAGCAGCCAAGGGACTAGTCGCCATGAGCAGTTCTTC
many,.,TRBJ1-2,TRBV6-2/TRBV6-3,CASSYGVNYGYTF,TGTGCCAGCAGTTACGGGGTCAACTATGGCTACACCTTC
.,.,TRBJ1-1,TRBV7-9,CASSPTGQPSTEAFF,TGTGCCAGCAGCCCAACGGGACAACCATCCACTGAAGCTTTCTTT
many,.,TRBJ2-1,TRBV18,CASSPDSNNEQFF,TGTGCCAGCTCACCGGACAGCAACAATGAGCAGTTCTTC
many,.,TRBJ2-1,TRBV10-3,CATRTYNEQFF,TGTGCCACCAGGACCTACAATGAGCAGTTCTTC
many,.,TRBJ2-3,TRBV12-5,CASGITPSRDTQYF,TGTGCTAGTGGCATCACCCCTAGTCGAGATACGCAGTATTTT
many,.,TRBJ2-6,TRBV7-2,CASLRGQLSGANVLTF,TGTGCCAGCCTCCGCGGACAGTTATCTGGGGCCAACGTCCTGACTTTC
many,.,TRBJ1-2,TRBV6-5,CASSRGTSNYGYTF,TGTGCCAGCAGTCGTGGGACATCTAACTATGGCTACACCTTC
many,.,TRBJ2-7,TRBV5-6,CASSLEGGARVGYEQYF,TGTGCCAGCAGCTTGGAGGGGGGCGCTAGGGTAGGTTACGAGCAGTACTTC
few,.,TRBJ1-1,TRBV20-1,CSAPGTGATEAFF,TGCAGTGCACCCGGGACTGGGGCCACTGAAGCTTTCTTT
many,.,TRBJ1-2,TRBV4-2,CASSQESGSPYGYTF,TGTGCCAGCAGCCAAGAAAGTGGCAGCCCCTATGGCTACACCTTC
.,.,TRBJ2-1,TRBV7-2,CASSLGGGGGRSNEQFF,TGTGCCAGCAGCTTAGGAGGCGGCGGGGGCCGTTCCAATGAGCAGTTCTTC
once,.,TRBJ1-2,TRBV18,CASSPGRVDGYTF,TGTGCCAGCTCACCGGGAAGGGTCGATGGCTACACCTTC
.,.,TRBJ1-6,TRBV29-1,CSVTTQLGSPLHF,TGCAGCGTTACTACACAACTTGGTTCACCCCTCCACTTT
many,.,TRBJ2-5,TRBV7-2,CASTPVGGAGETQYF,TGTGCCAGCACCCCCGTGGGGGGGGCCGGAGAGACCCAGTACTTC
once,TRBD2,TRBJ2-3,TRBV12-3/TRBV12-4,CASSLGGGSADAQYF,TGTGCCAGCAGTTTGGGGGGGGGTAGCGCAGATGCGCAGTATTTT
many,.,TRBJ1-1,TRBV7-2,CASSLVGGAVPNTEAFF,TGTGCCAGCAGCTTAGTCGGGGGCGCGGTACCCAACACTGAAGCTTTCTTT
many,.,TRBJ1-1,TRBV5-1,CASSQDLSTEAFF,TGCGCCAGCAGCCAGGACTTGTCAACTGAAGCTTTCTTT
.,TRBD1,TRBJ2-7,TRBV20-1,CSARGDRLYEQYF,TGCAGTGCTAGGGGGGACAGATTATACGAGCAGTACTTC
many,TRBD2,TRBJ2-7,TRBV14,CASSQAVAAGVHEQYF,TGTGCCAGCAGCCAAGCAGTCGCAGCGGGGGTCCACGAGCAGTACTTC
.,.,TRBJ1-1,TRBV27,CASSLSPSRVHTEAFF,TGTGCCAGCAGTTTATCTCCCTCACGGGTACACACTGAAGCTTTCTTT
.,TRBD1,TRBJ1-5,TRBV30,CAWRKTGTGNQPQHF,TGTGCCTGGAGGAAGACAGGGACTGGCAATCAGCCCCAGCATTTT
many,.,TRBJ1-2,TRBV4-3,CASSQDFGAINYGYTF,TGCGCCAGCAGCCAAGATTTCGGGGCTATTAACTATGGCTACACCTTC
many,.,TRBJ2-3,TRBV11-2,CASSLAGSSTDTQYF,TGTGCCAGCAGCTTAGCAGGATCTAGCACAGATACGCAGTATTTT